These 29 T cell receptor beta chains share one sample of origin, sequenced in a study of blood T cells in healthy people across ages. A sample-barcoded 5' primer and a J-beta primer mix were used in a second PCR of roughly 7 to 12 cycles. TCRdb analysed the 5' RACE reads with MiXCR anew, one entry per CDR3 protein. The table has about 730,000 distinct CDR3 sequences, roughly 47% seen once. Sample: blood. Receptors originate from a woman aged 60-75 years in good health.

The chain combines TRBV2 with TRBJ2-5; TRBD2 aligns across 8 bases. The CDR3 length is 15 residues. V shed 6 bases, J shed 5 bases, and the junction held 11 bases outside the gene matches. Germline lookup yields CDR1 SNHLY and CDR2 FYNNEI. In DNA form, the CDR3 reads TGTGCCAGCAGCCCAGGTAGCGGGGCGTGGGAGACCCAGTACTTC. Its translation is CASSPGSGAWETQYF.

This chain connects TRBV20-1 to TRBJ2-1; TRBD2 aligns across 9 bases. Trimming took 1 base from V and 5 from J; bases not matched to a gene: 3. The length of the CDR3 is 14 residues. Germline V gene data show CDR1 as DFQATT and CDR2 as SNEGSKA (reference sequence). The CDR3 DNA follows: TGCAGTGCTAGAGGTAGCGGGAGAAACAATGAGCAGTTCTTC. This codes for CSARGSGRNNEQFF.

This clonotype was seen a handful of times. The chain has TRBV7-6 and TRBJ2-1, with unresolved D. Trimming pared 4 bases from V and 1 base from J, leaving 8 bases between. There are 14 residues in the CDR3. Germline-derived CDR1 and CDR2 are SGHVS and FNYEAQ. This chain's CDR3 is CASSSRSSYNEQFF. CDR3 in DNA: TGTGCCAGCAGCTCCAGGTCATCCTACAATGAGCAGTTCTTC. Full variable domain (outside the CDR3, taken from reference TRBV7-6 and TRBJ2-1): GAGVSQSPRYKVTKRGQDVALRCDPISGHVSLYWYRQALGQGPEFLTYFNYEAQQDKSGLPNDRFSAERPEGSISTLTIQRTEQRDSAMYRCASSSRSSYNEQFFGPGTRLTVL.

This chain joins TRBV6-2 or TRBV6-3 and TRBJ2-1; the match to TRBD2 covers 10 bases. The V gene end was trimmed by 2 bases and the J gene end by 8 bases; junction bases not matched to a gene: 9. There are 16 residues in the CDR3. Germline V gene sequence: CDR1 MNHEY, CDR2 SVGEGT. CDR3 sequence: CASSYGTSARGDEQFF. In DNA, the CDR3 is TGTGCCAGCAGTTACGGGACTAGCGCGCGGGGGGATGAGCAGTTCTTC.

The chain recombines TRBV2 with TRBJ2-3, with D maybe TRBD2 (6 bases). V shed 8 bases and J shed 5 bases, with 17 bases lying between them. Germline V lookup: CDR1 SNHLY, CDR2 FYNNEI. The CDR3 extends over 14 amino acids. This CDR3 is CASGLGGMLDTQYF. The DNA for the CDR3 is TGTGCCAGCGGTCTGGGGGGTATGCTAGATACGCAGTATTTT.

This rearrangement joins TRBV20-1 to TRBJ1-2; no firm D call. Trimming shortened V by 3 bases and J by 7 bases, and 15 bases separated the two germline ends. The CDR3 has 13 amino acids. The germline V gene encodes CDR1 DFQATT and CDR2 SNEGSKA (reference sequence). CDR3 nucleotides: TGCAGTGCTAGCCCCTTCGGGGAAGGTGGCTACACCTTC. Translated: CSASPFGEGGYTF.

The gene calls are TRBV5-4 and TRBJ2-1; a weak D match, TRBD2 (6 bases). V was pared by 1 base and J by 5 bases, with 16 bases between. The CDR3 is 16 residues long. Germline V CDR1 and CDR2: SGHNT, YYREEE (reference sequence). The CDR3 DNA reads TGTGCCAGCAGCTTGTTTGGCGGAGGGGTACACAATGAGCAGTTCTTC. It yields the protein CASSLFGGGVHNEQFF. Together with reference TRBV5-4 and TRBJ2-1, the CDR3 gives the full variable domain: ETGVTQSPTHLIKTRGQQVTLRCSSQSGHNTVSWYQQALGQGPQFIFQYYREEENGRGNFPPRFSGLQFPNYSSELNVNALELDDSALYLCASSLFGGGVHNEQFFGPGTRLTVL.

This clonotype occurred many times. The J gene is TRBJ1-4, the V gene TRBV20-1; D remains ambiguous. The V and J ends lost 6 bases and 2 bases respectively, with 16 bases between them. This CDR3 contains 15 residues. Germline V CDR1 and CDR2: DFQATT, SNEGSKA (reference sequence). The CDR3 bases are TGCAGTGCAGTACGGGGTACGAGGACTAATGAAAAACTGTTTTTT. Amino acid sequence: CSAVRGTRTNEKLFF.

This chain connects TRBV3-1 to TRBJ2-1; 12 nucleotides align to TRBD2. The CDR3 is 15 residues long. V lost 7 bases and J lost 2; bases outside the gene matches: 3. From germline, CDR1 is LGHDT and CDR2 YNNKEL (reference sequence). The DNA of the CDR3 is TGTGCCAGCAAGGGACTAGCGGGTCCCTACAATGAGCAGTTCTTC. This gives the protein CASKGLAGPYNEQFF.

This sequence joins TRBV3-1 and TRBJ2-5, with TRBD1 matching 8 bases. The CDR3 totals 14 residues. In germline, CDR1 is LGHDT, CDR2 YNNKEL (reference sequence). V was clipped by 3 bases and J by 5 bases; unmatched bases: 5. The CDR3 DNA reads as TGTGCCAGCAGCCATTCAGGGGGCGGTGAGACCCAGTACTTC. Translated: CASSHSGGGETQYF.

There are many counts of this clonotype. The chain employs TRBV15 and TRBJ2-1, with TRBD2 as a possible D gene (5 bases). Germline-derived CDR1 and CDR2 are LNHNV and YYDKDF (reference sequence). The length of the CDR3 is 15 residues. V was pared by 2 bases and J by 9 bases, with 17 bases between. The CDR3 sequence: CATSRLGPEGGEQFF. Written as DNA, the CDR3 is TGTGCCACCAGCAGACTAGGACCCGAGGGTGGTGAGCAGTTCTTC.

This clonotype came up a few times. The chain combines TRBV5-1 with TRBJ2-5; tentatively, D is TRBD1 (5 bases). Between the trimmed V and J ends, which lost 0 bases and 11 bases, there was a span of 14 bases. The CDR3 consists of 13 residues. Germline loops: CDR1 SGHRS, CDR2 YFSETQ. CDR3 coding DNA: TGCGCCAGCAGCTTGGAAGGGGCCAATGAGCAGTACTTC. It translates to CASSLEGANEQYF.

This rearrangement joins TRBV20-1 to TRBJ2-1; the D is unclear. CDR3 size: 14 residues. Per germline, CDR1 DFQATT and CDR2 SNEGSKA (reference sequence). Trimming cost V 3 bases and J 6 bases, with 15 bases left between them. The CDR3 region is CSASHAKEPNEQFF. Written as DNA, the CDR3 is TGCAGTGCTAGCCACGCGAAAGAACCCAATGAGCAGTTCTTC.

The J gene is TRBJ2-3, the V gene TRBV20-1; tentatively, D is TRBD2 (5 bases). V was pared by 6 bases and J by 4 bases, with 17 bases between. Germline CDR1 and CDR2: DFQATT and SNEGSKA (reference sequence). The CDR3 consists of 14 residues. The CDR3 nucleotides read TGCAGTGCATGGGCCGGGGATGATGCAGATACGCAGTATTTT. This sequence encodes CSAWAGDDADTQYF.

This CDR3 is CASSVATETSGRVPDTQYF. CDR3 coding DNA: TGTGCCAGCAGCGTAGCTACTGAGACTAGCGGGAGAGTCCCAGATACGCAGTATTTT. This chain connects TRBV9 to TRBJ2-3; 12 nucleotides agree with TRBD2. Germline trimming cut 0 bases from V and 4 bases from J; bases unmatched to any gene: 12. The CDR3 has 19 residues. Germline CDR1 and CDR2: SGDLS and YYNGEE.

A remark on this clonotype: A single base separates this from a much larger clone, so it may be a read error. CDR3 coding DNA: TGTACCAGCGCAGGGGGGACAGCAAAAGAATACGAGCAGTACTTC. This sequence encodes CTSAGGTAKEYEQYF. The chain links TRBV5-5 to TRBJ2-4; the D gene is possibly TRBD1 (7 bases). The J call may be mistaken, given a closer DNA end match to TRBJ2-7. CDR3 length: 15 amino acids. The germline V gene has CDR1 SGHKS and CDR2 YYEKEE (reference sequence).

J is TRBJ2-1 and V is TRBV5-1; D possibly corresponds to TRBD1 (5 bases). Trimming removed 2 bases from V and 7 bases from J, with 7 bases in between. Germline V CDR1 and CDR2: SGHRS, YFSETQ. The CDR3 consists of 12 residues. CDR3 amino acids: CASSFRVNEQFF. For the CDR3, the DNA is TGCGCCAGCAGCTTCAGGGTGAATGAGCAGTTCTTC. Combining the CDR3 with reference TRBV5-1 and TRBJ2-1 gives the whole variable domain KAGVTQTPRYLIKTRGQQVTLSCSPISGHRSVSWYQQTPGQGLQFLFEYFSETQRNKGNFPGRFSGRQFSNSRSEMNVSTLELGDSALYLCASSFRVNEQFFGPGTRLTVL.

The chain links TRBV15 to TRBJ2-3, with 11 positions matching TRBD2. Germline V gene lookup returns CDR1 LNHNV and CDR2 YYDKDF (reference sequence). The CDR3 runs 15 residues. The ends lost 5 bases at V and 6 bases at J; junction bases unmatched: 7. DNA of the CDR3: TGTGCCACCAGCCAGGGACTAGCGGACACCGATACGCAGTATTTT. This translates into CATSQGLADTDTQYF.

This clonotype was picked up a small number of times. The chain combines TRBV3-1 with TRBJ2-3, with 12 nucleotides matching TRBD2. Looked up from germline, CDR1 is LGHDT and CDR2 is YNNKEL (reference sequence). V trimming: 2 bases; J trimming: 2 bases; junction bases outside the gene matches: 2. The CDR3 has 16 residues. The CDR3, as DNA: TGTGCCAGCAGCCAACGGACTAGCGGGACCACAGATACGCAGTATTTT. Translating it yields CASSQRTSGTTDTQYF.

This clonotype has just a few counts. The chain has TRBV4-2 and TRBJ2-4; a possible D gene is TRBD2 (5 bases). Trimming took off 0 bases at V and 13 bases at J, with 13 bases between the two ends. Germline CDR1 is LGHNA and CDR2 is YNFKEQ. There are 13 residues in the CDR3. CDR3 DNA sequence: TGTGCCAGCAGCCAAGATCATCAGCGGCAGCAGTACTTC. As protein: CASSQDHQRQQYF.

The rearrangement joins TRBV28 to TRBJ2-5, with 11 bases that match TRBD2. Losses at the gene ends were 1 base for V and 5 bases for J; bases not matched to a gene: 12. This CDR3 is built from 18 residues. CDR1 MDHEN and CDR2 SYDVKM come from the germline V gene. CDR3 sequence: CASSLFVRLAGFSETQYF. Written as DNA, the CDR3 is TGTGCCAGCAGTTTATTCGTTAGACTAGCGGGATTTAGTGAGACCCAGTACTTC.

This clonotype appeared a few times. The chain carries TRBV11-2 and TRBJ2-7, with no clear D. Germline CDR1 SGHAT, CDR2 FQNNGV. V was clipped by 1 base and J by 3 bases, with 19 bases between them. The CDR3 covers 17 residues. CDR3 sequence (DNA): TGTGCCAGCAGCTTAGTTGCTCACCAAACCCCTCTCTACGAGCAGTACTTC. Protein product: CASSLVAHQTPLYEQYF.

This clonotype has a handful of counts. This sequence joins TRBV27 and TRBJ1-5, with 8 bases matching TRBD1. Germline trimming cut 0 bases from V and 5 bases from J; bases unmatched to any gene: 6. CDR1 is MNHEY, CDR2 SMNVEV, per germline (reference sequence). This CDR3 comprises 16 residues. The CDR3 bases are TGTGCCAGCAGTTTATCCCTGAACAGGGGGTATCAGCCCCAGCATTTT. It specifies CASSLSLNRGYQPQHF.

In its sample, this clonotype was seen a few times. J is TRBJ2-7 and V is TRBV20-1, with 15 nucleotides matching TRBD2. The junction had 5 bases not matched to a gene; V was cut back by 4 bases and J by 7 bases. The CDR3 runs to 14 residues. In germline, CDR1 is DFQATT, CDR2 SNEGSKA (reference sequence). The CDR3 DNA sequence: TGCAGTGCTAAGCGGACTAGCGGGAGGGGGGAGCAGTACTTC. Amino acid sequence: CSAKRTSGRGEQYF.

This clonotype was detected only a few times. The CDR3 DNA follows: TGCAGTGCACGGGGGGGCATAGATACGCAGTATTTT. Translation: CSARGGIDTQYF. The chain is built from TRBV20-1 and TRBJ2-3; the match to TRBD2 covers 8 bases. V was pared by 6 bases and J by 5 bases, with 4 bases of the junction left unmatched. Looked up from germline, CDR1 is DFQATT and CDR2 is SNEGSKA (reference sequence). The CDR3 sequence is 12 residues long.

In this sample, this clonotype turned up a few times. This rearrangement joins TRBV4-2 to TRBJ2-1, with D possibly being TRBD2 (6 bases). The CDR3 totals 14 residues. V gave up 0 bases and J gave up 9 bases, with 12 bases separating them. From germline, CDR1 is LGHNA and CDR2 YNFKEQ. The CDR3 sequence is CASSQDGGAGEQFF. CDR3 in DNA: TGTGCCAGCAGCCAAGATGGAGGGGCGGGTGAGCAGTTCTTC.

This clonotype has only a few counts. The chain recombines TRBV29-1 with TRBJ2-1, with D unclear. The CDR3 is 15 residues long. CDR1 is SQVTM and CDR2 is ANQGSEA in the germline V gene. V dropped 1 base and J dropped 7 bases, with 17 bases sitting between them. The CDR3 DNA is TGCAGCGTTGAAGCCACTCCTAACCCCCCTAATGAGCAGTTCTTC. This sequence encodes CSVEATPNPPNEQFF.

This chain joins TRBV10-3 and TRBJ2-5; 7 bases agree with TRBD1. Germline CDR1 reads ENHRY; CDR2 reads SYGVKD. Trimming cost V 6 bases and J 3 bases; bases outside gene matches: 10. The CDR3 spans 15 residues. CDR3 sequence (DNA): TGTGCCATCAGCCATCAGGGACAGCCGGAAGAGACCCAGTACTTC. As protein: CAISHQGQPEETQYF.

This clonotype was recorded once. The genes are TRBV20-1 and TRBJ2-5, with 9 bases aligning to TRBD2. Germline assignment: CDR1 DFQATT and CDR2 SNEGSKA (reference sequence). Trimming took 3 bases from V and 1 from J; bases not matched to a gene: 6. The CDR3 sequence is 15 residues long. The CDR3 region is CSASGASGIQETQYF. For the CDR3, the DNA is TGCAGTGCTAGCGGCGCTAGCGGGATCCAAGAGACCCAGTACTTC.